The 17 T cell receptor beta chains below come from one sample, sequenced in a study of blood T cells in healthy people across ages. The second PCR ran about 6 to 12 cycles with a sample-barcoded 5' primer and J-beta primers. TCRdb recomputed calls from the 5' RACE reads with MiXCR, one row per CDR3 protein. The profile shows about 1.6 million distinct CDR3 sequences, roughly 30% of them singletons. The sequenced sample was blood. The receptor set was obtained from a woman in her twenties or thirties in good health.

This clonotype turned up a few times. This chain uses TRBV27 with TRBJ2-5; 9 nucleotides align to TRBD1. Trimming took 2 bases from V and 3 from J; bases not matched to a gene: 10. The germline V gene has CDR1 MNHEY and CDR2 SMNVEV (reference sequence). The CDR3 contains 17 residues. This chain's CDR3 is CASSLTPPTGGEETQYF. The CDR3 nucleotides are TGTGCCAGCAGTTTAACCCCCCCCACAGGGGGCGAAGAGACCCAGTACTTC.

This clonotype has a handful of counts. J is TRBJ1-6 and V is TRBV12-3 or TRBV12-4; D uncertain. This CDR3 has 15 amino acids. Trimming stripped 6 bases from V and 5 bases from J, with 14 bases between. Here the CDR3 DNA reads TGTGCCAGCAGGCGAAAGGGAAGGGATAATTCACCCCTCCACTTT. Protein sequence: CASRRKGRDNSPLHF.

The chain is built from TRBV20-1 and TRBJ2-1; TRBD2 is a possible D gene (6 bases). V lost 8 bases, J lost 1 base, and 12 bases lay in between. The CDR3 runs 13 residues. The germline V gene encodes CDR1 DFQATT and CDR2 SNEGSKA (reference sequence). The DNA for the CDR3 is TGCAGTTTCGAGGGAGGATCCTACAATGAGCAGTTCTTC. Translated, it gives CSFEGGSYNEQFF.

The chain uses TRBV10-3 and TRBJ1-1; D is unresolved. The CDR3 runs to 15 residues. Trimming left V 6 bases short and J 1 base short, with 15 bases between. Germline CDR1 and CDR2: ENHRY and SYGVKD. CDR3 in DNA: TGTGCCATCAGCTCAAAACTGGACGGGAACACTGAAGCTTTCTTT. It translates to CAISSKLDGNTEAFF.

This clonotype was counted only a few times. The chain uses TRBV13 and TRBJ2-5; D is unresolved. The J call may be wrong; the DNA end is better matched by TRBJ2-7. The germline gives CDR1 PRHDT, CDR2 FYEKMQ (reference sequence). The length of the CDR3 is 14 residues. The CDR3 spells CASSSRREPYEQYF. In DNA, the CDR3 is TGTGCCAGCAGCTCACGAAGGGAACCCTACGAGCAGTACTTC.

This clonotype was recorded at least ten times. The V call is TRBV29-1, the J call TRBJ2-5, with D uncertain. Trimming stripped 4 bases from V and 5 bases from J, with 8 bases between. Germline V gene sequence: CDR1 SQVTM, CDR2 ANQGSEA. This CDR3 has 11 residues. The CDR3 protein is CSVGPGETQYF. The CDR3 DNA is TGCAGCGTTGGTCCCGGGGAGACCCAGTACTTC.

The rearrangement uses TRBV6-1 and TRBJ2-1; D might be TRBD1 or TRBD2, each matching 6 bases. The germline V gene encodes CDR1 MNHNS and CDR2 SASEGT. The CDR3 sequence is 16 residues long. V lost 8 bases and J lost 5, with 22 bases in between. CDR3 nucleotide sequence: TGTGCCAGCGCCGTAATGAGTGGGGGGCCCCACAATGAGCAGTTCTTC. Translated: CASAVMSGGPHNEQFF.

As to this clonotype: At one end, the junction sequence differs from germline, possibly due to a read error. V usage is TRBV12-3 or TRBV12-4 and J usage is TRBJ1-5; D remains ambiguous. CDR3 length: 13 residues. CDR3 sequence reads: CASGLTTNQPQHF. CDR3 DNA: TGTGCCAGCGGTTTAACAACTAATCAGCCCCAGCATTTT.

This chain links TRBV5-4 with TRBJ2-5; weak D call: TRBD2 (6 bases). The V end lost 3 bases, the J end lost 11 bases, and 23 bases lay between the germline ends. Germline CDR1 reads SGHNT; CDR2 reads YYREEE (reference sequence). The CDR3 length is 15 residues. The CDR3 sequence is CASSSETSRSVEQYF. CDR3 bases: TGTGCCAGCAGCTCAGAGACTAGTCGCTCCGTTGAGCAGTACTTC. The full variable domain, rest sourced from reference TRBV5-4 and TRBJ2-5, is ETGVTQSPTHLIKTRGQQVTLRCSSQSGHNTVSWYQQALGQGPQFIFQYYREEENGRGNFPPRFSGLQFPNYSSELNVNALELDDSALYLCASSSETSRSVEQYFGPGTRLLVL.

This chain connects TRBV4-1 to TRBJ2-7; D possibly corresponds to TRBD1 (6 bases). The germline CDR1 and CDR2 sequences are MGHRA and YSYEKL. The CDR3 runs 15 residues. The ends were cut back, 4 bases at V and 2 bases at J, with 15 bases in the middle. The CDR3 DNA sequence: TGCGCCAGCAGCCTCATGACAGGCCTAACCTACGAGCAGTACTTC. It yields the protein CASSLMTGLTYEQYF.

The chain links TRBV6-2 or TRBV6-3 to TRBJ1-5; D gene ambiguous. The germline CDR1 and CDR2 sequences are MNHEY and SVGEGT. The CDR3 has 15 residues. The V and J ends lost 6 bases and 5 bases respectively, with 17 bases between them. The CDR3, as DNA: TGTGCCAGCAGCCTCCCGGGCCCCAGGTATCAGCCCCAGCATTTT. Its protein is CASSLPGPRYQPQHF.

The gene calls are TRBV30 and TRBJ2-7; D is possibly TRBD2 (6 bases). Trimming pared 3 bases from V and 4 bases from J, leaving 13 bases between. Per the germline V gene, CDR1 is GTSNPN and CDR2 is SVGIG (reference sequence). The CDR3 extends over 13 amino acids. CDR3 bases: TGTGCCTGGAGACCGGGACTGTATTACGAGCAGTACTTC. Its translation is CAWRPGLYYEQYF. Based on the CDR3 plus reference TRBV30 and TRBJ2-7, the full variable domain is SQTIHQWPATLVQPVGSPLSLECTVEGTSNPNLYWYRQAAGRGLQLLFYSVGIGQISSEVPQNLSASRPQDRQFILSSKKLLLSDSGFYLCAWRPGLYYEQYFGPGTRLTVT.

CDR3 nucleotides: TGTGCCAGCAGTAACAGGGTGGCGGTCTACAATGAGCAGTTCTTC. The encoded protein is CASSNRVAVYNEQFF. This chain links TRBV27 with TRBJ2-1, with D perhaps matching TRBD1 (6 bases). This CDR3 comprises 15 residues. The ends were cut back, 5 bases at V and 3 bases at J, with 14 bases in the middle. Germline V gene data show CDR1 as MNHEY and CDR2 as SMNVEV (reference sequence).

Many counts were recorded for this clonotype. The J gene is TRBJ2-3, the V gene TRBV10-3; 7 positions agree with TRBD1. J was trimmed by 5 bases and V by 4 bases; bases with no gene match: 3. Germline assignment: CDR1 ENHRY and CDR2 SYGVKD. The CDR3 covers 13 residues. CDR3 protein: CAISGQGEDTQYF. The CDR3 bases are TGTGCCATCAGTGGGCAGGGGGAAGATACGCAGTATTTT.

As to this clonotype: A read error may account for a junction end that differs from germline. V gene TRBV4-1 combines with J gene TRBJ1-1, with D uncertain. Germline loops: CDR1 MGHRA, CDR2 YSYEKL. CDR3 length: 14 amino acids. The CDR3 reads CAGSQEHKNTEAFF. DNA for the CDR3: TGCGCCGGCAGCCAAGAACACAAGAACACTGAAGCTTTCTTT.

This clonotype was observed a handful of times. The CDR3 protein is CASSLLVPGAGETQYF. The DNA of the CDR3 is TGTGCCAGCAGCTTATTGGTTCCCGGGGCGGGAGAGACCCAGTACTTC. The rearrangement uses TRBV7-2 and TRBJ2-5; D could derive from TRBD1 or TRBD2 (5 bases each). The CDR3 consists of 16 residues. The V and J ends lost 2 bases and 4 bases respectively, with 17 bases between them. Looked up from germline, CDR1 is SGHTA and CDR2 is FQGNSA.

This clonotype was found a few times. The rearrangement joins TRBV20-1 to TRBJ2-7, with 11 bases that match TRBD2. Germline V CDR1 and CDR2: DFQATT, SNEGSKA (reference sequence). J lost 5 bases, V lost 1 base, and 10 bases had no gene match. The length of the CDR3 is 16 residues. CDR3 nucleotides: TGCAGTGCTAGAGTAAGAACTAGCGGGAGAGGGGACGAGCAGTACTTC. It codes for CSARVRTSGRGDEQYF.